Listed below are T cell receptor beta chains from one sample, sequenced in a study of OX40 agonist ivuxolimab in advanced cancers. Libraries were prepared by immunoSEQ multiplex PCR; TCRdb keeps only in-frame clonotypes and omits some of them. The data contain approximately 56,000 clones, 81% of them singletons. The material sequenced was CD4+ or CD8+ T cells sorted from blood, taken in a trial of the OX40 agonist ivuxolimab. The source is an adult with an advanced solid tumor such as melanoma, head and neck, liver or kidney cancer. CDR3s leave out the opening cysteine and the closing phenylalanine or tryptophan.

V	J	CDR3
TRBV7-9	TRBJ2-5	ASSLGGVETQY
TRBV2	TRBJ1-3	ASQSEGNTIY
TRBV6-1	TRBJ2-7	ASRAFGTSSEQY
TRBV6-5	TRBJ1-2	ASSYSAQNYGYT
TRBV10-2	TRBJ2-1	ASREGGDSSYNEQF
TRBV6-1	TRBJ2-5	ASSPSTSGKETQY
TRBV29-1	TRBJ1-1	SVLSPGNTEAF
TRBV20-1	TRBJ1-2	SATFETAYT
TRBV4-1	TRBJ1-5	ASSQEPRTGGSQPQH
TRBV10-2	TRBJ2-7	ASRTSGGAGEQY
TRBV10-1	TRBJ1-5	ATDSGQGWDQPQH